These 27 T cell receptor beta chains came from one sample sequenced in a study of T cell clonotyping in hematopoietic cell transplantation. Time point given: recipient sample about 28 days before transplant, after cytoreduction. Clones were read by immunoSEQ multiplex PCR, and TCRdb kept only the in-frame ones, dropping some. In the table there are tens of thousands of clones, over 60% of which are singletons. Here the sequenced sample was peripheral blood mononuclear cells, taken before stem cell transplant. These receptors originate from a man aged 50-59 years with myelodysplastic syndrome. Some clones in this sample may be carry-over from other donors' samples.

The V call is TRBV6-9, the J call TRBJ1-5; 8 bases are a match to TRBD1. This CDR3 has 17 amino acids. The V gene end was trimmed by 4 bases and the J gene end by 9 bases; junction bases not matched to a gene: 17. Germline lookup yields CDR1 MNHGY and CDR2 SVAAGI. Here the CDR3 reads CASSCPRGDRGETPQHF. The DNA for the CDR3 is TGTGCCAGCAGTTGTCCTAGAGGAGACAGGGGAGAGACGCCCCAGCATTTT.

This clone was counted between two and nine times. The chain joins TRBV7-9 to TRBJ2-7; the D gene is possibly TRBD1 (6 bases). V lost 5 bases and J lost 3, with 17 bases in between. This CDR3 comprises 15 residues. CDR1 is SEHNR, CDR2 FQNEAQ, per germline (reference sequence). As DNA, the CDR3 is TGTGCCAGCAGCGGGGCGGACAGTACCTTCTACGAGCAGTACTTC. It specifies CASSGADSTFYEQYF.

This clone was counted between two and nine times. V usage is TRBV4-1 and J usage is TRBJ1-1; the D is unclear. V was shortened by 1 base and J by 5 bases, with 11 bases between the two germline ends. Germline V gene sequence: CDR1 MGHRA, CDR2 YSYEKL. The CDR3 is made up of 14 amino acids. The CDR3 sequence: CASSQGLWETEAFF. The DNA for the CDR3 is TGCGCCAGCAGCCAAGGGTTATGGGAGACTGAAGCTTTCTTT.

The chain has TRBV19 and TRBJ1-2, with 8 bases fitting TRBD1. Germline CDR1 reads LNHDA; CDR2 reads SQIVND (reference sequence). The CDR3 has 14 residues. Unmatched junction bases numbered 8, after V lost 5 bases and J lost 6 bases. The CDR3 DNA is TGTGCCAGTAGTTCCCCCCCGGACAGGGATGGCTACACCTTC. This sequence encodes CASSSPPDRDGYTF.

The rearrangement uses TRBV29-1 and TRBJ1-4; 7 positions agree with TRBD1. After removal of 7 bases from V and 5 bases from J, the junction contained 10 bases not matched to a gene. The germline gives CDR1 SQVTM, CDR2 ANQGSEA. This CDR3 has 14 residues. The DNA of the CDR3 is TGCAGCGCTAGTAAGGGGGCACGAAATGAAAAACTGTTTTTT. Translation gives CSASKGARNEKLFF. Complete variable domain (other parts from reference TRBV29-1 and TRBJ1-4): SAVISQKPSRDICQRGTSLTIQCQVDSQVTMMFWYRQQPGQSLTLIATANQGSEATYESGFVIDKFPISRPNLTFSTLTVSNMSPEDSSIYLCSASKGARNEKLFFGSGTQLSVL.

V usage is TRBV30 and J usage is TRBJ2-5, with D unresolved. The CDR3 spans 12 residues. Looked up from germline, CDR1 is GTSNPN and CDR2 is SVGIG (reference sequence). Trimming cost V 3 bases and J 0 bases, with 5 bases left between them. The CDR3: CAWRQYQETQYF. Written as DNA, the CDR3 is TGTGCCTGGAGACAGTACCAAGAGACCCAGTACTTC.

The rearrangement uses TRBV6-5 and TRBJ2-7, with unresolved D. V dropped 5 bases and J dropped 3 bases, with 11 bases sitting between them. Germline CDR1 MNHEY, CDR2 SVGAGI. There are 13 residues in the CDR3. CDR3 loop: CASSEDIYYEQYF. As DNA, the CDR3 is TGTGCCAGCAGTGAAGACATTTACTACGAGCAGTACTTC.

This chain uses TRBV6-6 with TRBJ2-5; TRBD2 matches at 7 bases. Germline CDR1 MNHNY, CDR2 SVGAGI (reference sequence). V shed 5 bases and J 2 bases; nucleotides not matched to a gene: 5. The CDR3 loop spans 14 amino acids. The CDR3 here is CASSHTGGQETQYF. In DNA, the CDR3 is TGTGCCAGCAGTCATACGGGAGGACAAGAGACCCAGTACTTC.

The V call is TRBV6-5, the J call TRBJ1-2, with 8 bases that match TRBD1. J lost 6 bases, V lost 0 bases, and 0 bases had no gene match. Germline values: CDR1 MNHEY, CDR2 SVGAGI. CDR3 length: 13 amino acids. The CDR3 DNA follows: TGTGCCAGCAGTTACTCGACAGGGGATGGCTACACCTTC. Protein product: CASSYSTGDGYTF.

The CDR3 DNA is TGCAGCGTTCACAAGACGTTTGGGGACACTGAAGCTTTCTTT. It is translated as CSVHKTFGDTEAFF. This rearrangement joins TRBV29-1 to TRBJ1-1; D is unresolved. Germline lookup yields CDR1 SQVTM and CDR2 ANQGSEA. The CDR3 has 14 residues. The ends were cut back, 5 bases at V and 3 bases at J, with 16 bases in the middle.

The V and J genes are TRBV30 and TRBJ1-5; no clear D gene. There are 13 residues in the CDR3. V dropped 0 bases and J dropped 5 bases, with 8 bases sitting between them. Looked up from germline, CDR1 is GTSNPN and CDR2 is SVGIG (reference sequence). CDR3 bases: TGTGCCTGGAGTGTATCACGGGATCAGCCCCAGCATTTT. Protein product: CAWSVSRDQPQHF.

Here the CDR3 DNA reads TGTGCCAGTAGTACCCCACCCCGTCCCTACGAGCAGTACTTC. Translating it yields CASSTPPRPYEQYF. V and J are TRBV19 and TRBJ2-7; D is uncertain. Germline V gene sequence: CDR1 LNHDA, CDR2 SQIVND (reference sequence). The CDR3 totals 14 residues. V lost 4 bases to trimming and J lost 2 bases, with 12 bases between them.

The V call is TRBV6-5, the J call TRBJ1-2; unclear D gene. CDR1 and CDR2 from the germline V gene are MNHEY and SVGAGI. The CDR3 covers 14 residues. Trimming shortened V by 6 bases and J by 4 bases, and 15 bases separated the two germline ends. The CDR3 nucleotides read TGTGCCAGCAGCCCCCATACAGACGGCTATGGCTACACCTTC. This sequence encodes CASSPHTDGYGYTF.

J is TRBJ2-7 and V is TRBV28; D is perhaps TRBD2 (5 bases). The CDR3 has 15 amino acids. V was cut by 4 bases and J by 5 bases, with 18 bases left in between. From germline, CDR1 is MDHEN and CDR2 SYDVKM. CDR3 protein: CASSSPASGSNEQYF. The CDR3 region has the DNA TGTGCCAGCAGTTCCCCCGCGTCGGGGTCCAACGAGCAGTACTTC.

The sample holds one count of this clone. The chain is built from TRBV5-4 and TRBJ2-5, with 12 nucleotides matching TRBD2. V lost 3 bases to trimming and J lost 4 bases; unmatched junction nucleotides: 7. This CDR3 has 16 amino acids. Germline CDR1 and CDR2: SGHNT and YYREEE (reference sequence). The CDR3 coding sequence is TGTGCCAGCAGCTCGGGGACTAGCGGGTACCGAGAGACCCAGTACTTC. It yields the protein CASSSGTSGYRETQYF.

This clone appeared once. The chain carries TRBV6-5 and TRBJ1-1; D gene unclear. The CDR3 runs to 11 residues. V lost 6 bases to trimming and J lost 3 bases, with 5 bases between them. CDR1 is MNHEY, CDR2 SVGAGI, per germline. The CDR3 DNA reads as TGTGCCAGCAGGCTAGACACTGAAGCTTTCTTT. Translation: CASRLDTEAFF.

J is TRBJ1-2 and V is TRBV6-5; 11 nucleotides line up with TRBD1. The germline V gene encodes CDR1 MNHEY and CDR2 SVGAGI. The CDR3 totals 15 residues. V shed 0 bases and J 3 bases; nucleotides not matched to a gene: 0. CDR3 sequence (DNA): TGTGCCAGCAGTTACTCGGACAGGGGGCACTATGGCTACACCTTC. As protein: CASSYSDRGHYGYTF.

The gene calls are TRBV29-1 and TRBJ1-4, with D possibly TRBD1 on 5 matching bases. The CDR3 runs to 13 residues. Germline loops: CDR1 SQVTM, CDR2 ANQGSEA. The CDR3 loop reads CSGRGGADEKLFF. CDR3 bases: TGCAGTGGTCGGGGAGGGGCGGATGAAAAACTGTTTTTT.

The chain joins TRBV28 to TRBJ1-6, with D unclear. V was shortened by 7 bases and J by 5 bases, with 15 bases between the two germline ends. This CDR3 is built from 15 residues. Germline V CDR1 and CDR2: MDHEN, SYDVKM. This CDR3 is CASIGQAENNSPLHF. In nucleotides, the CDR3 is TGTGCCAGCATTGGCCAGGCGGAAAATAATTCACCCCTCCACTTT.

This sequence joins TRBV5-6 and TRBJ1-2; D is unresolved. Germline V gives CDR1 SGHDT, CDR2 YYEEEE. The ends were cut back, 4 bases at V and 7 bases at J, with 14 bases in the middle. This CDR3 is 13 amino acids long. CDR3 nucleotides: TGTGCCAGCAGCCAGAGCGGAGCAGGTGGCTACACCTTC. It codes for CASSQSGAGGYTF.

The rearrangement joins TRBV7-2 to TRBJ1-1, with no clear D. Germline assignment: CDR1 SGHTA and CDR2 FQGNSA. V was clipped by 2 bases and J by 0 bases, with 16 bases between them. This CDR3 is built from 17 residues. The CDR3 nucleotides are TGTGCCAGCAGCTTAATGTTCCAGGCCGATATGAACACTGAAGCTTTCTTT. Protein sequence: CASSLMFQADMNTEAFF.

V is TRBV5-1 and J is TRBJ2-1, with 9 positions matching TRBD2. Germline V gene sequence: CDR1 SGHRS, CDR2 YFSETQ. This CDR3 has 15 amino acids. V gave up 1 base and J gave up 6 bases; unmatched junction bases: 5. The CDR3 spells CASSLTVAGVNEQFF. CDR3 DNA sequence: TGCGCCAGCAGCTTGACTGTAGCGGGAGTCAATGAGCAGTTCTTC.

This clone was seen a single time. The chain couples TRBV29-1 to TRBJ1-2; no definite D call. Germline V gene sequence: CDR1 SQVTM, CDR2 ANQGSEA. Trimming took 0 bases from V and 4 from J, leaving 9 bases between them. This CDR3 spans 13 amino acids. The CDR3 sequence: CSVEDHGVYGYTF. The CDR3 bases are TGCAGCGTTGAAGATCATGGCGTCTATGGCTACACCTTC.

The chain has TRBV6-6 and TRBJ2-3; no definite D call. The germline V and J ends were trimmed by 0 bases and 4 bases, with 5 bases remaining between them. Germline lookup yields CDR1 MNHNY and CDR2 SVGAGI (reference sequence). This CDR3 has 13 amino acids. The chain's CDR3 is CASSYSRADTQYF. CDR3 DNA sequence: TGTGCCAGCAGTTACTCTAGGGCAGATACGCAGTATTTT.

This sequence joins TRBV28 and TRBJ2-1; D call uncertain. This CDR3 is built from 14 residues. V gave up 4 bases and J gave up 7 bases, with 14 bases separating them. Per germline, CDR1 MDHEN and CDR2 SYDVKM. This CDR3 is CASSSRKGRNEQFF. The CDR3 DNA sequence: TGTGCCAGCAGTTCCCGAAAGGGTAGGAATGAGCAGTTCTTC.

V and J are TRBV5-6 and TRBJ2-3, with 7 bases matching TRBD1. The germline gives CDR1 SGHDT, CDR2 YYEEEE. CDR3 size: 13 residues. Trimming took 9 bases from V and 3 from J; bases not matched to a gene: 7. CDR3 nucleotides: TGTGCCACTAAGACAGGGCCAACAGATACGCAGTATTTT. It specifies CATKTGPTDTQYF.

The gene calls are TRBV6-5 and TRBJ1-2; weak D call: TRBD1 (5 bases). The CDR3 has 14 residues. CDR1 and CDR2 (germline): MNHEY, SVGAGI. V was clipped by 4 bases and J by 8 bases, with 17 bases between them. CDR3 sequence: CASSSGLDLAGYTF. The CDR3 coding sequence is TGTGCCAGCAGTTCGGGACTCGATTTGGCGGGCTACACCTTC.